These 13 T cell receptor beta chains came from one sample sequenced in a study of CD8 T cells in ankylosing spondylitis. Using its own MiXCR run on the 5' RACE reads, TCRdb lists one record per CDR3 protein. The table lists around 540,000 distinct CDR3 sequences, roughly an eighth of them singletons. Study findings and constraints: Blood of patients with ankylosing spondylitis appeared to be characterized by a TCR beta motif of several highly homologous variants.

Their specific antigens are unknown. The specimen was blood, either unsorted or a sorted T cell fraction (not recorded which). The receptors come from a male donor with ankylosing spondylitis.

This clonotype was seen more than once but under ten times. The gene calls are TRBV20-1 and TRBJ1-5, with D hard to call. The germline V gene has CDR1 DFQATT and CDR2 SNEGSKA (reference sequence). Deletions cut 7 bases from V and 1 base from J, with 8 bases between. The CDR3 is 12 amino acids. DNA of the CDR3: TGCAGTGTCGAGGCGAGCAATCAGCCCCAGCATTTT. Translating it yields CSVEASNQPQHF.

This chain joins TRBV10-2 and TRBJ2-1; the D gene could be TRBD1 or TRBD2 (6 bases each). CDR1 is WSHSY, CDR2 SAAADI, per germline. The V gene lost 3 bases and the J gene lost 5 bases, with 17 bases spanning the gap. This CDR3 is built from 16 residues. In nucleotides, the CDR3 is TGCGCCAGCAGTGATATGGTGGGGGGCTGGAACAATGAGCAGTTCTTC. Translating it yields CASSDMVGGWNNEQFF.

This clonotype was detected many times. The chain is built from TRBV29-1 and TRBJ1-4; 8 nucleotides align to TRBD1. The V segment lost 7 bases and the J segment 4 bases; nucleotides outside the gene matches: 5. This CDR3 spans 13 amino acids. Per the germline V gene, CDR1 is SQVTM and CDR2 is ANQGSEA. The CDR3 protein is CSARQGINEKLFF. CDR3 sequence (DNA): TGCAGCGCGAGACAGGGGATTAATGAAAAACTGTTTTTT.

This clonotype was seen only a few times. The chain's CDR3 is CATSRPGGVGELFF. The CDR3 nucleotides read TGTGCCACCAGCAGGCCCGGGGGCGTCGGGGAGCTGTTTTTT. The rearrangement links TRBV15 to TRBJ2-2; D assignment may be TRBD1 or TRBD2 (6 bases each). The CDR3 has 14 residues. The V end was cut by 3 bases, the J end by 7 bases, with 12 bases between. Germline loops: CDR1 LNHNV, CDR2 YYDKDF (reference sequence).

The J gene is TRBJ2-3, the V gene TRBV7-2, with TRBD2 as a possible D gene (5 bases). Germline-derived CDR1 and CDR2 are SGHTA and FQGNSA. V shed 2 bases and J shed 7 bases, with 13 bases lying between them. The CDR3 consists of 14 residues. In DNA form, the CDR3 reads TGTGCCAGCAGCTTAAGTCTCACGGGAAATACGCAGTATTTT. Translating it yields CASSLSLTGNTQYF.

The count of this clonotype is one. The rearrangement uses TRBV20-1 and TRBJ1-2; D unresolved. Germline assignment: CDR1 DFQATT and CDR2 SNEGSKA (reference sequence). The V end was cut by 0 bases, the J end by 8 bases, with 13 bases between. The CDR3 has 13 residues. CDR3 loop: CSARDRVASGYTF. The CDR3 DNA is TGCAGTGCTAGAGATCGGGTGGCTAGCGGCTACACCTTC.

The V call is TRBV28, the J call TRBJ2-7, with D unresolved. Trimming took off 5 bases at V and 4 bases at J, with 15 bases between the two ends. Germline assignment: CDR1 MDHEN and CDR2 SYDVKM. The CDR3 extends over 14 amino acids. CDR3 nucleotide sequence: TGTGCCAGCAGTCCCCCCCGACAAGATTACGAGCAGTACTTC. Translating it yields CASSPPRQDYEQYF.

This clonotype was counted a few times. This chain connects TRBV12-3 or TRBV12-4 to TRBJ2-1, with 7 bases that match TRBD1. The CDR3 covers 13 residues. After removal of 7 bases from V and 6 bases from J, the junction contained 6 bases not matched to a gene. CDR3 sequence (DNA): TGTGCCAGCACATACAGGGGACCCAATGAGCAGTTCTTC. Its protein product is CASTYRGPNEQFF.

This clonotype was seen ten or more times. V gene TRBV12-3 or TRBV12-4 combines with J gene TRBJ2-1, with 9 bases that match TRBD2. The CDR3 runs 14 residues. The V and J ends lost 7 bases and 8 bases, in that order; junction bases with no gene match: 9. The CDR3 is CASTRTSVSDEQFF. For the CDR3, the DNA is TGTGCCAGCACCCGGACTAGCGTGTCCGATGAGCAGTTCTTC.

This clonotype was recorded a few times. This chain joins TRBV5-1 and TRBJ1-4; the D gene is possibly TRBD1 (5 bases). Germline values: CDR1 SGHRS, CDR2 YFSETQ. The CDR3 is made up of 15 amino acids. Trimming cost V 0 bases and J 8 bases, with 14 bases left between them. The CDR3 sequence is CASSLGQFEGEKLFF. The DNA for the CDR3 is TGCGCCAGCAGCTTGGGACAGTTTGAGGGGGAAAAACTGTTTTTT. The complete variable domain, with remaining parts taken from reference TRBV5-1 and TRBJ1-4, reads KAGVTQTPRYLIKTRGQQVTLSCSPISGHRSVSWYQQTPGQGLQFLFEYFSETQRNKGNFPGRFSGRQFSNSRSEMNVSTLELGDSALYLCASSLGQFEGEKLFFGSGTQLSVL.

V gene TRBV7-9 combines with J gene TRBJ2-5, with a possible D match to TRBD1 (5 bases). Germline values: CDR1 SEHNR, CDR2 FQNEAQ (reference sequence). Trimming shortened V by 6 bases and J by 10 bases, and 18 bases separated the two germline ends. This CDR3 is 13 amino acids long. CDR3 in amino acids: CASRPGQGGDQYF. DNA of the CDR3: TGTGCCAGCAGACCTGGGCAGGGTGGAGACCAGTACTTC.

This clonotype was seen a handful of times. The chain employs TRBV7-9 and TRBJ2-1, with D possibly being TRBD1 (6 bases). CDR3 length equals 15 residues. Germline V gene sequence: CDR1 SEHNR, CDR2 FQNEAQ (reference sequence). The V and J ends lost 2 bases and 4 bases respectively, with 12 bases between them. CDR3 in amino acids: CASSLRQDFYNEQFF. CDR3 coding DNA: TGTGCCAGCAGCTTACGACAGGACTTTTACAATGAGCAGTTCTTC.

The CDR3 region has the DNA TGTGCCAGCAGCCCCCTAGGACTAGTCTACGAGCAGTACTTC. It specifies CASSPLGLVYEQYF. The rearrangement joins TRBV3-1 to TRBJ2-7; 7 bases agree with TRBD2. The CDR3 spans 14 residues. V lost 4 bases to trimming and J lost 3 bases; unmatched junction nucleotides: 6. The germline V gene has CDR1 LGHDT and CDR2 YNNKEL (reference sequence).